This TCR beta chain was identified in a study of T cell repertoires in cytomegalovirus infection. Study summary: An indication of both CMV infection and matching HLA type came from public TCR beta signatures. Study-wide results and caveats: HLA-C-restricted CMV-specific TCR beta clonotypes prevailed in the ex vivo response. Cumulative frequency of public TCR beta families picked out carriers of CMV plus the relevant HLA.

TCRdb re-analysed the reads in MiXCR, keeping a single row per CDR3 protein. The sample lists over 300,000 distinct CDR3 sequences, about 17% occurring once. After removal of 1 base from V and 4 bases from J, the junction contained 5 bases not matched to a gene. Germline V CDR1 and CDR2: DFQATT, SNEGSKA (reference sequence). CDR3 length: 14 amino acids. Concerning this clonotype itself: Its antigen is currently unknown.

Sequencing used PBMCs. The receptor's source is a human donor in good health (CMV status not recorded). Some clones in this sample may be carry-over from other donors' samples. The chain carries TRBV20-1 and TRBJ2-5; 8 nucleotides align to TRBD2. The CDR3, as DNA: TGCAGTGCTAGAGCCACGGGGGGGCCAGAGACCCAGTACTTC. Protein product: CSARATGGPETQYF.